This T cell receptor beta chain was sequenced during a study of blood T cells in healthy people across ages (dated by TCRdb to between 2015 and 2016). About the study as a whole: Template switching captured roughly one uniquely barcoded TCR beta cDNA molecule per two T cells in model experiments. Age-related changes in TCR beta repertoire diversity were measured in the study by deep sequencing normalized with unique cDNA molecular identifiers. Donors were grouped into four age groups: young (average approximately 16 years), middle-aged (39), aged (approximately 58) and long-lived (around 82). Donors of different ages were randomly distributed across sequencing lanes to avoid experimental bias. The study analyzed two additional independent replicas of 1 million unique cDNA reads from the same blood draw for two donors, one aged 18 to 30 and one aged 80 or older. Study-wide findings and limitations: Total diversity estimates from one million sequenced T cells were considered lower bounds and underestimates. Compared with the aged group, more naive CD4+ T cells, fewer expanded clones and increased TCR diversity were shown by the long-lived group, suggesting age selection. Because donor CMV infection status was unknown, age-related changes in expanded clonotypes were potentially confounded. Because profiling used bulk unsorted PBMCs, naive and antigen-experienced compartments could not be compared conclusively. The percentage of naive T cells measured by flow cytometry correlated strongly with observed TCR beta diversity. As age increased, observed TCR beta diversity per million T cells dropped in a roughly linear way, and a significant reduction was already evident by age about 40.

Systemically healthy Caucasian individuals from Russia, some 40 in total and aged about 6 to 90 years, were included as donors. Each donor gave 8 to 10 milliliters of peripheral blood, collected into EDTA-treated Vacutainer tubes. PBMCs were isolated by Ficoll-Paque density-gradient centrifugation, with at least 6 million obtained per sample. Total RNA was extracted from PBMCs with Trizol reagent, with at least 6 micrograms obtained per sample. The percentages of naive CD45RAhigh/CD27high T cells were determined by flow cytometry on a PBMC aliquot from every donor. This clonotype was counted a few times. Its binding antigen is unknown. Base-call qualities are not available, and no considerably larger clone is one nucleotide away. Library construction relied on 5' RACE. Sequencing used an Illumina HiSeq 2500. A second about 6 to 11 cycle PCR used a sample-barcoded 5' primer and a J-beta primer mix. A template-switch 5' adaptor carrying 12 random nucleotides introduced a unique molecular identifier onto each TCR beta cDNA molecule. At least 2.5 million CDR3-containing paired-end reads were obtained from each sample. First-strand cDNA was synthesized from all RNA with the Mint cDNA synthesis kit, primed by a TRBC-specific oligonucleotide. After uracil-DNA glycosylase treatment, a first 18-cycle PCR used universal primers M1SS and BC2_uni_R on all cDNA. As for the authors' bioinformatics: For normalization, 1 million high-quality reads, each with a distinct molecular identifier, were randomly selected from each sample. Reads with shared molecular identifiers were discarded instead of being binned into consensus sequences. MiTCR, run with a Q25 quality threshold and the strictest error-elimination algorithm, handled CDR3 identification, clonotype clustering and error correction. A nonparametric unseen species model with Euler transformation was used to estimate a lower bound on total TCR beta diversity. The public sequencing data were trimmed at Q25 with fastp and processed into clonotypes with MiXCR by TCRdb, which kept only in-frame beta chains. Rows matching on CDR3 protein sequence are summarized as one entry with the most common DNA and genes. These V and J calls rely on TCRdb rather than the paper's analysis. Here the sample has approximately 1.5 million distinct CDR3 sequences; about 45% occur a single time. In total, the top ten clones hold about 4.1% of the sample.

Sequencing used blood. This clonotype was obtained from a woman between 18 and 29 years old in good health.

For the CDR3, the sequence is CAWTALSGSPLHF. The DNA sequence is TGTGCCTGGACTGCCTTATCGGGTTCACCCCTCCACTTT. Recombination joined TRBV30 with TRBJ1-6, with the D gene call left open. The germline V gene encodes CDR1 GTSNPN and CDR2 SVGIG (reference sequence). The V and J ends are trimmed by 4 bases and 9 bases, leaving 13 bases between them. The CDR3 runs 13 amino acids, cysteine and phenylalanine included. Only the CDR3 DNA is retained, 39 bases long and in frame from the first base.